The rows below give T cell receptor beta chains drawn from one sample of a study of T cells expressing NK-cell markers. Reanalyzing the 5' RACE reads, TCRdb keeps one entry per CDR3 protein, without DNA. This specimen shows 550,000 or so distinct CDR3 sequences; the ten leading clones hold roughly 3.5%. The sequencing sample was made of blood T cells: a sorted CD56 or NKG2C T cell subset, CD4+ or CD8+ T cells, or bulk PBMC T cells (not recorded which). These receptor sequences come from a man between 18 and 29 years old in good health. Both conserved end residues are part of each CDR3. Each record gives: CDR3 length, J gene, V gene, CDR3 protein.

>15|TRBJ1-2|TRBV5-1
CASSLEARGRNGYTF
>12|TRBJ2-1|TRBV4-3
CASSQLAGEQFF
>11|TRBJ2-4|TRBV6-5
CASSYQGAQYF
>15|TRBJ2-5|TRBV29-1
CSVVFVAGIQETQYF
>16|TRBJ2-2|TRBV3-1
CASSQGTGFETGELFF
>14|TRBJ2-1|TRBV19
CASATGTENNEQFF
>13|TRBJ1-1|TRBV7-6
CASTQGGNTEAFF
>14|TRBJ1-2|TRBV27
CASSPAERGDGYTF
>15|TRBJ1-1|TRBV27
CASTESTGGGTEAFF
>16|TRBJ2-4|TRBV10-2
CASSEYIGGTGNIQYF
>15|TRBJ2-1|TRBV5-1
CASSDGTRLNNEQFF
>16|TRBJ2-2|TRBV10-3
CAISSGHSGNTGELFF